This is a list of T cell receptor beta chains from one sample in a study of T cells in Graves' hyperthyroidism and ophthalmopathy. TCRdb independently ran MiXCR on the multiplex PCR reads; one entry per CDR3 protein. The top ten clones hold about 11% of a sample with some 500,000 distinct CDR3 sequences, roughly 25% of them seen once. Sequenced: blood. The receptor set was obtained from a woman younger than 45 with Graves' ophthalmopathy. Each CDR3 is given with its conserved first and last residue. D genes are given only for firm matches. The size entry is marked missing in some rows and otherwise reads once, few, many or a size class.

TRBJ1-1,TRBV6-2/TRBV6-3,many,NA,CASSYPGRTEAFF,TGTGCCAGCAGTTACCCAGGGCGAACTGAAGCTTTCTTT
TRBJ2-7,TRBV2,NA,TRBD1,CASRPGTGSREQYF,TGTGCCAGCAGACCCGGGACAGGTTCCCGCGAGCAGTACTTC
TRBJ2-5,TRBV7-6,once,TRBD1,CASRAGQVWETQYF,TGTGCCAGCAGGGCGGGACAGGTTTGGGAGACCCAGTACTTC
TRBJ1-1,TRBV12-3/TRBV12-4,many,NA,CASRAGLLNTEAFF,TGTGCCAGCAGAGCCGGACTTTTGAACACTGAAGCTTTCTTT
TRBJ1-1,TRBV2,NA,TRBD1,CASSEEGAENTEAFF,TGTGCCAGCAGTGAAGAGGGGGCCGAGAACACTGAAGCTTTCTTT
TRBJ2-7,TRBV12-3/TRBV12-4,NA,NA,CASSLFTGGPFYEQYF,TGTGCCAGCAGTTTATTTACAGGCGGACCGTTCTACGAGCAGTACTTC
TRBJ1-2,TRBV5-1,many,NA,CASSPTSTGGNYDYTF,TGCGCCAGCAGCCCTACAAGTACAGGTGGGAACTATGACTACACCTTC
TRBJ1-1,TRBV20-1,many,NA,CSARDSYNTEAFF,TGCAGTGCTAGGGACAGCTATAACACTGAAGCTTTCTTT
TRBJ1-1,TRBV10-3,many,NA,CAINPGAEYTEAFF,TGTGCCATCAATCCGGGGGCGGAGTACACTGAAGCTTTCTTT
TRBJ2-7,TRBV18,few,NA,CASSWSSGPLEQYF,TGTGCCAGCTCATGGTCAAGCGGGCCCCTCGAGCAGTACTTC
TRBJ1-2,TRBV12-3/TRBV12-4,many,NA,CASSFRGQGSHGYTF,TGTGCCAGCAGTTTCCGAGGGCAGGGAAGTCATGGCTACACCTTC
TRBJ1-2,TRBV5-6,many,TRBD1,CASSPGGWSGYTF,TGTGCCAGCAGCCCAGGGGGCTGGAGTGGCTACACCTTC
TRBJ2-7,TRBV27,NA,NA,CASREGSVPYEQYF,TGTGCCAGCCGTGAGGGTAGCGTTCCCTACGAGCAGTACTTC
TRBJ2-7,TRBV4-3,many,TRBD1,CASSHSGTELSEQYF,TGCGCCAGCAGCCACTCCGGGACAGAACTTTCCGAGCAGTACTTC
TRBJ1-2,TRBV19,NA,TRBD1,CASSDRDRVGGYTF,TGTGCCAGTAGTGACCGGGACAGGGTTGGGGGCTACACCTTC
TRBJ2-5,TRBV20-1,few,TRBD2,CSAESGGETQYF,TGCAGTGCTGAAAGCGGGGGAGAGACCCAGTACTTC
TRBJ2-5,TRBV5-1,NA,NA,CASRPGREQETQYF,TGCGCCAGCAGACCCGGACGGGAACAAGAGACCCAGTACTTC
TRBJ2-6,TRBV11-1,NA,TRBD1,CASTGDRGLSGANVLTF,TGTGCCAGCACCGGGGACAGGGGGCTCTCTGGGGCCAACGTCCTGACTTTC
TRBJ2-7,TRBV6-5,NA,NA,CASSSLRERNQYF,TGTGCCAGCAGTTCGCTCAGGGAGAGAAATCAGTACTTC
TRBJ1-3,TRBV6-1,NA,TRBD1,CAGTGQGTDFGNTIYF,TGTGCCGGCACCGGACAGGGGACGGACTTTGGAAACACCATATATTTT
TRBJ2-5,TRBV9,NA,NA,CASSVDGTSETQYF,TGTGCCAGCAGCGTAGATGGGACATCGGAGACCCAGTACTTC
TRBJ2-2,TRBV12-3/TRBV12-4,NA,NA,CASSFTKTGELFF,TGTGCCAGCAGTTTCACCAAAACCGGGGAGCTGTTTTTT
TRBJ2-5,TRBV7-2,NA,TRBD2,CASSDQLAGQETQYF,TGTGCCAGCAGCGACCAACTAGCGGGTCAAGAGACCCAGTACTTC
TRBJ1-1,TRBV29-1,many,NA,CSVEDRNTEAFF,TGCAGCGTGGAGGACAGGAACACTGAAGCTTTCTTT
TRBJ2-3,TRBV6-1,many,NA,CASSEAIQRLSTDTQYF,TGTGCCAGCAGTGAAGCTATACAGAGGTTGTCCACAGATACGCAGTATTTT
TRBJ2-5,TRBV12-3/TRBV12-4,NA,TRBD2,CASSPPSGGAQETQYF,TGTGCCAGCAGCCCTCCTAGCGGGGGGGCCCAAGAGACCCAGTACTTC
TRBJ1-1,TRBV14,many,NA,CASSQVPTEAFF,TGTGCCAGCAGCCAAGTACCAACTGAAGCTTTCTTT
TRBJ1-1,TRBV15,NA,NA,CATSRDSDRLSNTEAFF,TGTGCCACCAGCAGAGATAGCGATCGATTATCGAACACTGAAGCTTTCTTT
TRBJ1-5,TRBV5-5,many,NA,CASSLDRGGDPQPQHF,TGTGCCAGCAGCTTGGATCGGGGAGGGGACCCTCAGCCCCAGCATTTT
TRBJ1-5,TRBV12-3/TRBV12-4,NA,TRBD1,CASSFRTGHNQPQHF,TGTGCCAGCAGTTTTCGGACAGGGCATAATCAGCCCCAGCATTTT
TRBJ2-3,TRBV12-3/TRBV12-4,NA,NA,CASRVDSGTDTQYF,TGTGCCAGCAGGGTCGATAGCGGCACAGATACGCAGTATTTT
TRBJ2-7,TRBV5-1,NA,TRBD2,CASSGTSGGAVIGVYEQYF,TGCGCCAGCAGCGGTACTAGCGGGGGGGCTGTAATTGGAGTTTACGAGCAGTACTTC
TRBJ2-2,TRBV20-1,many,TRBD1,CSASSPGGFLKPGELFF,TGCAGTGCTAGTTCTCCAGGGGGCTTTTTAAAGCCCGGGGAGCTGTTTTTT
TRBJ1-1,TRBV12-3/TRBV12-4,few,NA,CASSSVGSANTEAFF,TGTGCCAGCAGTTCTGTGGGCAGCGCGAATACTGAAGCTTTCTTT
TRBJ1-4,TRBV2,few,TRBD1,CASSKSGTANEKLFF,TGTGCCAGCAGCAAATCCGGGACAGCTAATGAAAAACTGTTTTTT
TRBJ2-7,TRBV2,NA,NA,CASREQGGWDEQYF,TGTGCCAGCAGGGAACAGGGAGGATGGGACGAGCAGTACTTC
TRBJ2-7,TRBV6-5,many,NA,CASSRGHDEQYF,TGTGCCAGCAGTAGGGGACACGACGAGCAGTACTTC
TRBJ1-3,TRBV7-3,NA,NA,CASSKSSGNTIYF,TGTGCCAGCAGCAAGAGCTCTGGAAACACCATATATTTT
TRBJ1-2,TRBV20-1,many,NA,CSACGAGVYGYTF,TGCAGTGCTTGTGGGGCAGGGGTCTATGGCTACACCTTC
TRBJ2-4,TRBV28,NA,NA,CASSHYPLAKNIQYF,TGTGCCAGCAGTCACTATCCCCTAGCCAAAAACATTCAGTACTTC
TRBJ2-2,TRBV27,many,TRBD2,CASSATLGLAGVGGELFF,TGTGCCAGCAGTGCGACTTTGGGGCTAGCGGGGGTCGGCGGGGAGCTGTTTTTT
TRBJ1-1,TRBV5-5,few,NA,CASSLGLGASGTEAFF,TGTGCCAGCAGCTTGGGGTTGGGGGCATCGGGAACTGAAGCTTTCTTT
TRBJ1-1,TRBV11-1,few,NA,CASSSRGGTTEAFF,TGTGCCAGCAGCTCTCGGGGAGGAACAACTGAAGCTTTCTTT